The entry below describes one TCR beta chain. This specimen belongs to a study of shared clonotypes between healthy human individuals. Sequencing was performed with immunoSEQ multiplex PCR; in TCRdb, only in-frame clones are kept and a portion is missing. The table shows 740,000 or so clones, with 73% occurring only once. CDR3 length equals 13 residues. Trimming cost V 3 bases and J 2 bases, with 9 bases left between them. Per the germline V gene, CDR1 is SGHRS and CDR2 is YFSETQ. The sample consisted of memory CD4+ T cells sorted from blood. Documented subset: CD45RA-negative fraction. The genes are TRBV5-1 and TRBJ2-7; D is unresolved. The receptor comes from a woman aged 25 to 39 in good health. The CDR3, as DNA: TGCGCCAGCAGCTCTCCACCAACCTACGAGCAGTACTTC. Protein sequence: CASSSPPTYEQYF.